These 9 T cell receptor beta chains originate from one sample sequenced in a study of blood T cell repertoires in COVID-19. The repertoire was sequenced with immunoSEQ multiplex PCR; TCRdb's copy has only in-frame clones and lacks some. The data hold 60,000 to 95,000 clones, with roughly 90% observed a single time. The sequencing input was peripheral blood. The receptor set was obtained from a woman of 80 years or more with active or convalescent COVID-19.

The J gene is TRBJ1-6, the V gene TRBV5-1; 10 bases are shared with TRBD1. This CDR3 contains 15 residues. In germline, CDR1 is SGHRS, CDR2 YFSETQ. The V gene end was trimmed by 0 bases and the J gene end by 7 bases; junction bases not matched to a gene: 1. The CDR3 bases are TGCGCCAGCAGCTTGGGGACAGGGGGGAATTCACCCCTCCACTTT. It is translated as CASSLGTGGNSPLHF.

This clone was recorded only once. The genes are TRBV28 and TRBJ1-2; the D is unclear. The CDR3 has 15 amino acids. Looked up from germline, CDR1 is MDHEN and CDR2 is SYDVKM. Trimming left V 3 bases short and J 5 bases short, with 16 bases between. CDR3 DNA sequence: TGTGCCAGCAGTTTCGGTACAAGCTCTAGGTATGGCTACACCTTC. Amino acids: CASSFGTSSRYGYTF.

The V gene is TRBV19, the J gene TRBJ1-2; 8 nucleotides agree with TRBD1. CDR3 length: 13 amino acids. In germline, CDR1 is LNHDA, CDR2 SQIVND (reference sequence). V trimming: 5 bases; J trimming: 5 bases; junction bases outside the gene matches: 4. The DNA for the CDR3 is TGTGCCAGTAGTTACGGGACAGGATATGGCTACACCTTC. Its protein is CASSYGTGYGYTF.

The V call is TRBV2, the J call TRBJ1-4, with 9 bases aligning to TRBD1. Per germline, CDR1 SNHLY and CDR2 FYNNEI. V was clipped by 5 bases and J by 7 bases; unmatched bases: 5. The CDR3 loop spans 14 amino acids. CDR3 DNA sequence: TGTGCCAGCAGTTACAGGGGGCGCGGTGAAAAACTGTTTTTT. It specifies CASSYRGRGEKLFF. The whole variable domain, remainder taken from reference TRBV2 and TRBJ1-4, is EPEVTQTPSHQVTQMGQEVILRCVPISNHLYFYWYRQILGQKVEFLVSFYNNEISEKSEIFDDQFSVERPDGSNFTLKIRSTKLEDSAMYFCASSYRGRGEKLFFGSGTQLSVL.

This clone was detected once. CDR3 DNA sequence: TGTGCCTGGAGTGTCGGACAGGGTTGGGAAAAACTGTTTTTT. It yields the protein CAWSVGQGWEKLFF. The chain joins TRBV30 to TRBJ1-4; 8 bases are a match to TRBD1. CDR1 GTSNPN and CDR2 SVGIG come from the germline V gene (reference sequence). The length of the CDR3 is 14 residues. V lost 0 bases and J lost 8; bases outside the gene matches: 5.

The chain is built from TRBV28 and TRBJ2-7, with no clear D. Trimming pared 5 bases from V and 1 base from J, leaving 15 bases between. The CDR3 covers 15 residues. Germline values: CDR1 MDHEN, CDR2 SYDVKM. The CDR3 nucleotides read TGTGCCAGCAGTCCCGACCAGCCCGGGTCCTACGAGCAGTACTTC. It yields the protein CASSPDQPGSYEQYF.

The gene calls are TRBV5-6 and TRBJ2-6; D remains ambiguous. Germline loops: CDR1 SGHDT, CDR2 YYEEEE. V was shortened by 4 bases and J by 4 bases, with 6 bases between the two germline ends. This CDR3 has 13 amino acids. CDR3 coding DNA: TGTGCCAGCAGCCGCCAGGGGGCCAACGTCCTGACTTTC. Its translation: CASSRQGANVLTF.

J is TRBJ1-1 and V is TRBV4-1; TRBD1 is a possible D gene (5 bases). Germline CDR1 MGHRA, CDR2 YSYEKL. The CDR3 loop spans 12 amino acids. V lost 3 bases and J lost 6, with 8 bases in between. The CDR3 sequence is CASSQAGSEAFF. The CDR3 nucleotides are TGCGCCAGCAGCCAGGCAGGGTCTGAAGCTTTCTTT.

The chain is built from TRBV28 and TRBJ2-2; D may be TRBD1 (5 bases). The germline CDR1 and CDR2 sequences are MDHEN and SYDVKM. CDR3 length equals 16 residues. V shed 4 bases and J shed 3 bases, with 15 bases lying between them. The CDR3 coding sequence is TGTGCCAGCAGTTCCGCAGGGAAACAGGACACCGGGGAGCTGTTTTTT. This sequence encodes CASSSAGKQDTGELFF.